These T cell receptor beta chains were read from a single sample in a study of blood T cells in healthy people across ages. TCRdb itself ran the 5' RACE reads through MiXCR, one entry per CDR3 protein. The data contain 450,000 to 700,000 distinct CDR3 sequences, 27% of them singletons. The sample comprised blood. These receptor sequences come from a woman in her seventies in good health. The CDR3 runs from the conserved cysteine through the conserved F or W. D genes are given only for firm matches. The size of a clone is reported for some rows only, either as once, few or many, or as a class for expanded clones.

cdr3_aa: CASSPYRDRGEKLFF; cdr3_nt: TGTGCCAGCAGCCCATACAGGGACAGAGGTGAAAAACTGTTTTTT; j_call: TRBJ1-4; clone_size: many; v_call: TRBV7-2; d_call: TRBD1
cdr3_aa: CASTLPQANYGYTF; cdr3_nt: TGTGCCAGTACCCTGCCCCAGGCTAACTATGGCTACACCTTC; j_call: TRBJ1-2; clone_size: many; v_call: TRBV19; d_call: -
cdr3_aa: CASAQGALFF; cdr3_nt: TGTGCCAGCGCTCAGGGGGCTCTGTTCTTC; j_call: TRBJ2-5; clone_size: few; v_call: TRBV11-2; d_call: TRBD1
cdr3_aa: CAWSETSGQETQYF; cdr3_nt: TGTGCCTGGAGTGAGACTAGCGGACAAGAGACCCAGTACTTC; j_call: TRBJ2-5; clone_size: -; v_call: TRBV30; d_call: TRBD2
cdr3_aa: CASSLLVSSGTQYF; cdr3_nt: TGTGCCAGCAGTTTACTAGTGTCTAGCGGGACCCAGTACTTC; j_call: TRBJ2-5; clone_size: -; v_call: TRBV12-3/TRBV12-4; d_call: TRBD2
cdr3_aa: CASSLLEGAQEQYF; cdr3_nt: TGCGCCAGCAGCTTGCTAGAGGGGGCGCAGGAGCAGTACTTC; j_call: TRBJ2-7; clone_size: once; v_call: TRBV5-1; d_call: TRBD1
cdr3_aa: CASSQDDRETLQETQYF; cdr3_nt: TGCGCCAGCAGCCAAGACGACCGGGAGACTCTCCAAGAGACCCAGTACTTC; j_call: TRBJ2-5; clone_size: few; v_call: TRBV4-1; d_call: -
cdr3_aa: CASSLEAVDHGYTF; cdr3_nt: TGTGCCAGCAGCCTTGAGGCAGTTGATCATGGCTACACCTTC; j_call: TRBJ1-2; clone_size: -; v_call: TRBV7-9; d_call: -
cdr3_aa: CASSFGGSGANVLTF; cdr3_nt: TGTGCCAGCAGCTTCGGAGGGTCTGGGGCCAACGTCCTGACTTTC; j_call: TRBJ2-6; clone_size: few; v_call: TRBV5-5; d_call: -
cdr3_aa: CATSGGETGITDTQYF; cdr3_nt: TGTGCCACCAGTGGAGGGGAAACTGGGATCACAGATACGCAGTATTTT; j_call: TRBJ2-3; clone_size: -; v_call: TRBV24-1; d_call: -
cdr3_aa: CSARDLTGHSYEQYF; cdr3_nt: TGCAGTGCTAGAGATCTAACAGGGCACTCCTACGAGCAGTACTTC; j_call: TRBJ2-7; clone_size: -; v_call: TRBV20-1; d_call: -
cdr3_aa: CSAREIGPRREKLFF; cdr3_nt: TGCAGTGCTAGAGAGATAGGACCACGCCGGGAAAAACTGTTTTTT; j_call: TRBJ1-4; clone_size: -; v_call: TRBV20-1; d_call: -
cdr3_aa: CSVVKGEAFF; cdr3_nt: TGCAGCGTTGTCAAGGGTGAAGCTTTCTTT; j_call: TRBJ1-1; clone_size: few; v_call: TRBV29-1; d_call: -
cdr3_aa: CASSATGGFSYNEQFF; cdr3_nt: TGTGCCAGCAGCGCGACAGGGGGCTTCTCCTACAATGAGCAGTTCTTC; j_call: TRBJ2-1; clone_size: once; v_call: TRBV9; d_call: TRBD1
cdr3_aa: CAISQGIGQPQHF; cdr3_nt: TGTGCCATCAGCCAGGGGATAGGACAGCCCCAGCATTTT; j_call: TRBJ1-5; clone_size: -; v_call: TRBV10-3; d_call: -
cdr3_aa: CASSGGGGRDNEQFF; cdr3_nt: TGCGCCAGCAGCGGCGGGGGAGGACGGGACAATGAGCAGTTCTTC; j_call: TRBJ2-1; clone_size: few; v_call: TRBV5-1; d_call: TRBD2
cdr3_aa: CASSGGGANVLTF; cdr3_nt: TGTGCCAGCAGTGGTGGGGGGGCCAACGTCCTGACTTTC; j_call: TRBJ2-6; clone_size: -; v_call: TRBV2; d_call: -
cdr3_aa: CASRGTGSVEQFF; cdr3_nt: TGTGCCAGCAGGGGGACAGGGTCCGTTGAGCAGTTCTTC; j_call: TRBJ2-1; clone_size: once; v_call: TRBV2; d_call: TRBD1
cdr3_aa: CASSQEVAGGTTQCF; cdr3_nt: -; j_call: TRBJ2-5; clone_size: -; v_call: TRBV4-3; d_call: -
cdr3_aa: CASSPFRDSSYEQYF; cdr3_nt: TGTGCCAGCAGTCCTTTCCGGGACAGCTCCTACGAGCAGTACTTC; j_call: TRBJ2-7; clone_size: -; v_call: TRBV25-1; d_call: TRBD1
cdr3_aa: CASSATGRAKNIQYF; cdr3_nt: TGTGCCAGCAGTGCGACAGGGCGCGCCAAAAACATTCAGTACTTC; j_call: TRBJ2-4; clone_size: once; v_call: TRBV6-1; d_call: TRBD1
cdr3_aa: CAISENLGYEQYF; cdr3_nt: TGTGCCATCAGTGAAAACCTAGGCTACGAGCAGTACTTC; j_call: TRBJ2-7; clone_size: -; v_call: TRBV10-3; d_call: -
cdr3_aa: CASTRQALDDYGYTF; cdr3_nt: TGTGCCAGCACCCGACAGGCCCTGGACGACTATGGCTACACCTTC; j_call: TRBJ1-2; clone_size: -; v_call: TRBV7-2; d_call: -
cdr3_aa: CASSQDTQANYGYTF; cdr3_nt: TGCGCCAGCAGCCAAGATACCCAGGCTAACTATGGCTACACCTTC; j_call: TRBJ1-2; clone_size: few; v_call: TRBV4-1; d_call: -
cdr3_aa: CASSLSSQAKADTQYF; cdr3_nt: TGCGCCAGCAGCTTGTCGTCGCAGGCCAAGGCGGATACGCAGTATTTT; j_call: TRBJ2-3; clone_size: few; v_call: TRBV5-1; d_call: -
cdr3_aa: CASSLHPGQGQDEQFF; cdr3_nt: TGCGCCAGCAGCCTACACCCGGGACAGGGCCAGGATGAGCAGTTCTTC; j_call: TRBJ2-1; clone_size: few; v_call: TRBV4-3; d_call: TRBD1
cdr3_aa: CASSPLAAQGQETQYF; cdr3_nt: TGTGCCAGCAGCCCATTAGCGGCACAAGGACAAGAGACCCAGTACTTC; j_call: TRBJ2-5; clone_size: few; v_call: TRBV7-2; d_call: -
cdr3_aa: CASSSTGIYGYTF; cdr3_nt: TGTGCCAGCAGCTCCACAGGGATCTATGGCTACACCTTC; j_call: TRBJ1-2; clone_size: many; v_call: TRBV6-2/TRBV6-3; d_call: -
cdr3_aa: CASGKGQGLQETQYF; cdr3_nt: TGCGCCAGCGGAAAGGGACAGGGGCTTCAAGAGACCCAGTACTTC; j_call: TRBJ2-5; clone_size: few; v_call: TRBV5-1; d_call: TRBD1
cdr3_aa: CASSPYRWEGAYNSPLHF; cdr3_nt: TGTGCCAGCAGCCCCTACCGGTGGGAGGGTGCCTATAATTCACCCCTCCACTTT; j_call: TRBJ1-6; clone_size: many; v_call: TRBV7-2; d_call: -
cdr3_aa: CASSQSAQGRNQPQHF; cdr3_nt: TGTGCCAGCAGTCAAAGCGCACAGGGCCGCAATCAGCCCCAGCATTTT; j_call: TRBJ1-5; clone_size: -; v_call: TRBV7-9; d_call: -
cdr3_aa: CASSRPGDGEKLFF; cdr3_nt: TGTGCCAGCAGCCGACCAGGGGACGGGGAAAAACTGTTTTTT; j_call: TRBJ1-4; clone_size: many; v_call: TRBV4-2; d_call: -
cdr3_aa: CSARATNPSGYSFYGVYGYTF; cdr3_nt: TGCAGTGCTAGAGCCACCAACCCGTCAGGGTATTCCTTCTATGGGGTCTATGGCTACACCTTC; j_call: TRBJ1-2; clone_size: -; v_call: TRBV20-1; d_call: -
cdr3_aa: CSVVLAGAQETQYF; cdr3_nt: TGCAGCGTCGTACTAGCGGGGGCCCAAGAGACCCAGTACTTC; j_call: TRBJ2-5; clone_size: few; v_call: TRBV29-1; d_call: TRBD2
cdr3_aa: CASSYLHPYEQYF; cdr3_nt: TGTGCCAGCAGTTATTTACATCCCTACGAGCAGTACTTC; j_call: TRBJ2-7; clone_size: few; v_call: TRBV13; d_call: -
cdr3_aa: CASSPQATNTGELFF; cdr3_nt: TGTGCCAGCAGCCCCCAAGCTACGAACACCGGGGAGCTGTTTTTT; j_call: TRBJ2-2; clone_size: many; v_call: TRBV7-9; d_call: -
cdr3_aa: CASSIGGSDGQPQHF; cdr3_nt: TGTGCCAGTAGTATAGGGGGGTCGGACGGACAGCCCCAGCATTTT; j_call: TRBJ1-5; clone_size: -; v_call: TRBV19; d_call: -
cdr3_aa: CASSLEVSPRYNEQFF; cdr3_nt: TGTGCCAGCAGCTTAGAGGTCTCTCCTAGATACAATGAGCAGTTCTTC; j_call: TRBJ2-1; clone_size: -; v_call: TRBV7-2; d_call: -
cdr3_aa: CASTRAIQETQHF; cdr3_nt: TGTGCCAGCACTAGGGCTATTCAAGAGACCCAGCACTTC; j_call: TRBJ2-7; clone_size: -; v_call: TRBV6-2/TRBV6-3; d_call: -